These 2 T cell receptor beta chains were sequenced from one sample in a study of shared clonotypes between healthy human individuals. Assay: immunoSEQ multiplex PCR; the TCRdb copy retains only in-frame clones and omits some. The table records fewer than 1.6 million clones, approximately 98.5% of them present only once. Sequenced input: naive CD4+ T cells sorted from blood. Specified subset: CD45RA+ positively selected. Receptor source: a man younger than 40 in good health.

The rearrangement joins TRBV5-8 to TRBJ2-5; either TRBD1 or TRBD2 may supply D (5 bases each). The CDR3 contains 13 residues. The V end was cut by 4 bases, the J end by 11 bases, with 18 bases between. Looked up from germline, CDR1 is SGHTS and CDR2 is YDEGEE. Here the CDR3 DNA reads TGTGCCAGCAGCCACCCAGGGCGGGTCGGTCAGTACTTC. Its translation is CASSHPGRVGQYF.

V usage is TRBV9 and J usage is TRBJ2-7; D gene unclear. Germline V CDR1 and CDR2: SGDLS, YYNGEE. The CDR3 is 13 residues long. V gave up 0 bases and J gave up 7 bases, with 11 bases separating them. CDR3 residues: CASSVDYGREQYF. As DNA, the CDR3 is TGTGCCAGCAGCGTAGATTACGGTCGAGAGCAGTACTTC.